The source of this TCR beta chain is a study of blood T cells in healthy people across ages (dated by TCRdb to the mid-2010s). Broadly, across the study: In model experiments, roughly one uniquely barcoded TCR beta cDNA molecule per two T cells was captured by template switching. The study measured age-related changes in TCR beta repertoire diversity using deep sequencing normalized with unique cDNA molecular identifiers. Four age groups were formed from the donors: young (average about 17 years), middle-aged (less than 40), aged (roughly 59) and long-lived (about 80). To avoid experimental bias, donors of different ages were spread randomly across the sequencing lanes. Two additional independent replicas of 1 million unique cDNA reads from the same blood draw were analyzed for two donors (one aged 18 to 30 and one aged 80 or older). What the research found in general, with its limitations: Since profiling was done on bulk unsorted PBMCs, naive and antigen-experienced compartments could not be conclusively compared. Donor CMV infection status was unknown, potentially confounding age-related changes in expanded clonotypes. Compared with the aged group, the long-lived group had more naive CD4+ T cells, fewer expanded clones and increased TCR diversity, suggesting age selection. Observed TCR beta diversity per million T cells fell roughly linearly with age, and a significant reduction was already apparent by age roughly 40. Estimates of total diversity based on one million sequenced T cells were considered lower bounds and underestimates. There was a strong correlation between observed TCR beta diversity and the percentage of naive T cells measured by flow cytometry.

For this chain, trimming is 0 bases at the V end and 5 bases at the J end, and the number of junction bases without a gene match is 10. CDR1 is given as MNHEY and CDR2 as SVGAGI, both from the germline V gene. There are 17 amino acids in the CDR3, from cysteine to phenylalanine inclusive. The entry retains the CDR3 DNA only, 51 bases that are in frame from base 1. Donors were approximately 42 systemically healthy Caucasian individuals from Russia aged roughly 6 to 90 years. Each donor gave ten milliliters of peripheral blood, drawn into EDTA-treated Vacutainer tubes. Ficoll-Paque density-gradient centrifugation was used to isolate PBMCs, with at least 7 million per sample. Trizol reagent was used to extract total RNA from the PBMCs, yielding at least 5.5 micrograms per sample. For every donor, flow cytometry on a PBMC aliquot measured the percentage of naive CD45RAhigh/CD27high T cells. Libraries were built with 5' RACE. The run used an Illumina HiSeq 2500. A second 7 to 11 cycle PCR used a sample-barcoded 5' primer and a J-beta primer mix. Each TCR beta cDNA molecule received a unique molecular identifier from a template-switch 5' adaptor carrying 12 random nucleotides. Each sample yielded at least 3 million CDR3-containing paired-end reads. The Mint cDNA synthesis kit, primed by a TRBC-specific oligonucleotide, was used to synthesize first-strand cDNA from all RNA. After uracil-DNA glycosylase treatment, a first 18-cycle PCR used universal primers M1SS and BC2_uni_R on all cDNA. The authors' analysis ran thus. Normalization of each sample was performed by random selection of 1 million high-quality reads, each carrying a distinct molecular identifier. Instead of being binned into consensus sequences, reads with shared molecular identifiers were discarded. MiTCR, with a Q25 quality threshold and the strictest error-elimination algorithm, was used for CDR3 identification, clonotype clustering and error correction. A nonparametric unseen species model with Euler transformation was used to estimate lower-bound total TCR beta diversity. The public reads were reanalyzed by TCRdb: fastp trimming at Q25, MiXCR alignment, in-frame beta chains only. Here each entry gathers all rows of one CDR3 protein and keeps the most common genes and DNA. The V and J calls here are based on TCRdb, not the publication. The sample profile shows hundreds of thousands of distinct CDR3 sequences; roughly 53% of them were found once. Approximately 37% of the sample goes to the ten largest clones.

A word on this clonotype: Its binding antigen is unknown. Base quality data are lacking; no much larger clone is found one base away.

This sequence was found in a man between 60 and 75 years old in good health. The chain joins TRBV6-5 to TRBJ2-5, with TRBD2 identical over 9 junction bases. The sequenced material came from blood. In nucleotide form, the sequence is TGTGCCAGCAGTTACTCGATCGGCGGGGGGGCTATGGAGACCCAGTACTTC. It translates as CASSYSIGGGAMETQYF.